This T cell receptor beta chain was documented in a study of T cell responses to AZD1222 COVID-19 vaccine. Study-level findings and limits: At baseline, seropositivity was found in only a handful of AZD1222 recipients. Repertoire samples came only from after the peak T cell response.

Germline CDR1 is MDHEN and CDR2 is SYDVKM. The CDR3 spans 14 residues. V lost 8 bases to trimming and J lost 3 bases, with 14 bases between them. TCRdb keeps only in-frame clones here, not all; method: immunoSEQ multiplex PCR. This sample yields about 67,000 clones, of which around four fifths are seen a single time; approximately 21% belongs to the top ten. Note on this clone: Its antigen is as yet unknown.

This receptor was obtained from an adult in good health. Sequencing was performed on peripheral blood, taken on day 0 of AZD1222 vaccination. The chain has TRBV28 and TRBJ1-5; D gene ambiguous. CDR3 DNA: TGTGCCAGCGCGGCTCAGGTCTTCAATCAGCCCCAGCATTTT. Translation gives CASAAQVFNQPQHF.